This T cell receptor (beta chain) was captured by sequencing in a study of blood T cell repertoires in COVID-19. Cohort placement rested on clinical history that participants reported themselves. Germline V CDR1 and CDR2: SGHVS, FNYEAQ. The CDR3 has 15 residues. V lost 5 bases to trimming and J lost 3 bases; unmatched junction nucleotides: 9. Using immunoSEQ multiplex PCR, the repertoire was profiled, and TCRdb retains in-frame clones only, with some absent. The sample has roughly 290,000 clones, around 90% seen once; the top ten hold approximately 1.5%. Material for sequencing was PBMCs or T cells enriched from blood (not recorded which). This chain connects TRBV7-6 to TRBJ2-7, with TRBD2 matching over 8 bases. The source of this sequence is a woman aged 18-30 years with acute COVID-19. Here the CDR3 reads CASSPLTLADYEQYF. The CDR3 nucleotides read TGTGCCAGCAGCCCTCTTACACTAGCGGACTACGAGCAGTACTTC.